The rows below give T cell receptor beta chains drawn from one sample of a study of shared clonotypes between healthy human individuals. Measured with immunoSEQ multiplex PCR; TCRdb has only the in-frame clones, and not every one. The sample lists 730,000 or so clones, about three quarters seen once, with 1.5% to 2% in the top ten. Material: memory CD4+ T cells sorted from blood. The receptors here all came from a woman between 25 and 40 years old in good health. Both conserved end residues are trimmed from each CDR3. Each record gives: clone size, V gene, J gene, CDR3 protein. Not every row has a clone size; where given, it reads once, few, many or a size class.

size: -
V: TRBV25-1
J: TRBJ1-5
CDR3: ASRLNNQPQH

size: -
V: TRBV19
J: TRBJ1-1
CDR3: ASSIEGWRNTEAF

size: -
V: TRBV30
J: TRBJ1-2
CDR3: AWTGTVVLGYT

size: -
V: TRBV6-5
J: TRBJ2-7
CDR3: ASSFNSASSYEQY

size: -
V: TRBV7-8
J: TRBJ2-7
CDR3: ASSRRDYEQY

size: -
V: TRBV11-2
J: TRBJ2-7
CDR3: ASSLDWVHTSGRSSYEQY

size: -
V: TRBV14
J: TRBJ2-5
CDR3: ASSQGAGVTRGTQY

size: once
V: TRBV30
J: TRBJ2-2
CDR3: ACTGTSGTNTGELF

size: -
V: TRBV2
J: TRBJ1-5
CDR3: ASSEGRFNQPQH

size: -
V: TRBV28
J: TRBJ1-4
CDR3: ASMGAATNEKLF

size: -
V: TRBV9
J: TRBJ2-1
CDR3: ASSVVDHPANEQF

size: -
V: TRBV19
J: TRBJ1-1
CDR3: ASIGIGPMNTEAF

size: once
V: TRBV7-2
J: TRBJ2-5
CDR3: ASSLGQGSETQY

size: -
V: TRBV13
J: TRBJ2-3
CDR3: ASSSLVSGTDTQY

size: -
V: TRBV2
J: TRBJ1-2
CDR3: ASSGRGSNYGYT

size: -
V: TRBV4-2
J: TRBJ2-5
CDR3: ASSQGIAGVQETQY

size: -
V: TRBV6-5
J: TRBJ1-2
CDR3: ASRKTQEGGYGYT

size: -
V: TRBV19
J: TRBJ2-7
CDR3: ASSRGRAYEQY

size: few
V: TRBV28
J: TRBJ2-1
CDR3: ASSTGTSGSHEQF

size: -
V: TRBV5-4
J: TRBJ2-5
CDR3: ASSFDSDNQY

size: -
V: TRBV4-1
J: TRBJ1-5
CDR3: ASSGTGHNQPQH

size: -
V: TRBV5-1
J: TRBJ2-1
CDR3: ASSPQGTSGAEQF

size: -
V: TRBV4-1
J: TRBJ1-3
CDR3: ASSQEFWAGNTIY

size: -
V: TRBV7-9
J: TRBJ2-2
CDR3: ASSLYRGRSGELF

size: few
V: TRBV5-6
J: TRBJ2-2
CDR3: ASSSTGVTGELF

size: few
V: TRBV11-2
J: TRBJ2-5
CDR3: ASSLDPPGSGETQY

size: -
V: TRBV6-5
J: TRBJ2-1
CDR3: ASSYNRGDEQF

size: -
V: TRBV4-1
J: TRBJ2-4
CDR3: ASSQDSGEGHIQY

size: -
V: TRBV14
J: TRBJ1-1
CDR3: ASSVPGIQAF

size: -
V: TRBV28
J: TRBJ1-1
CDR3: ASRSTKAF

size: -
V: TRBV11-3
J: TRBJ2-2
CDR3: ASSFGLDPGELF

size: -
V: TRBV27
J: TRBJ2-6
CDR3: ASSLGTSGANVLT

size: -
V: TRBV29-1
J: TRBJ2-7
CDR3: SVDHGAYEQY